The rows below give T cell receptor beta chains drawn from one sample of a study of radiotherapy plus CTLA-4 blockade in lung cancer. Using immunoSEQ multiplex PCR, the repertoire was profiled, and TCRdb retains in-frame clones only, with some absent. The sample shows 9,500 to 15,000 clones, around 80% of them seen only once. The source material was peripheral blood, sampled from a patient treated with radiotherapy plus ipilimumab. Every receptor here comes from a human donor with non-small cell lung cancer that progressed on radiotherapy plus ipilimumab. CDR3s include the opening cysteine and the closing phenylalanine or tryptophan. The D gene is left open where the match is weak. The size of a clone is reported for some rows only, either as once, few or many, or as a class for expanded clones.

j_call cdr3_length clone_size d_call v_call cdr3_nt cdr3_aa
TRBJ1-6 17 once . TRBV9 TGTGCCAGCAGCGTAGAACCGGGGGAGCATAGGGATTCACCCCTCCACTTT CASSVEPGEHRDSPLHF
TRBJ1-2 14 . . TRBV5-6 TGTGCCAGCAGCCTGAGGGACATAGTCTATGGCTACACCTTC CASSLRDIVYGYTF
TRBJ1-2 15 . . TRBV4-2 TGTGCCAGCAGCCAAGATAATGGAGGTAACTATGGCTACACCTTC CASSQDNGGNYGYTF
TRBJ1-2 15 . . TRBV9 TGTGCCAGCAGCGTAGAGGGGCGAGGGGCCTATGGCTACACCTTC CASSVEGRGAYGYTF
TRBJ2-7 16 . . TRBV11-1 TGTGCCAGCAGCTTACCTGTCGGTCAGGGAGTCTACGAGCAGTACTTC CASSLPVGQGVYEQYF
TRBJ2-2 14 . . TRBV11-2 TGTGCCAGCAGCCGACTACAGAACACCGGGGAGCTGTTTTTT CASSRLQNTGELFF
TRBJ2-5 15 . . TRBV15 TGCGCCACCAGCAGAGATCGGGTCAGAAAAGAGACCCAGTACTTC CATSRDRVRKETQYF
TRBJ1-2 16 once . TRBV6-5 TGTGCCAGCAGTTACTTCGGGGGCCGCCGGGACTATGGCTACACCTTC CASSYFGGRRDYGYTF
TRBJ2-7 12 . . TRBV6-1 TGTGCCAGCAGACCCGGACAGTACGAGCAGTACTTC CASRPGQYEQYF
TRBJ1-2 16 . . TRBV12-5 TGTGCTAGTGCCCCGCCTGGGGCGTTTGGCATTCGGGGCTACACCTTC CASAPPGAFGIRGYTF
TRBJ1-2 15 . . TRBV19 TGTGCCAGTAGTATTGGGTCAGATACTAACTATGGCTACACCTTC CASSIGSDTNYGYTF
TRBJ2-3 15 . TRBD1 TRBV5-4 TGTGCCAGCAGCTCCTGGACAGGAAGCACAGATACGCAGTATTTT CASSSWTGSTDTQYF
TRBJ2-1 16 . . TRBV5-1 TGCGCCAGCAGCCTTCGACCGGGACCCCTGGGGGCTGAGCAGTTCTTC CASSLRPGPLGAEQFF
TRBJ1-2 14 . . TRBV19 TGTGCCAGTAGTATTACAGGCAGCAACTATGGCTACACCTTC CASSITGSNYGYTF
TRBJ1-1 15 . TRBD1 TRBV5-4 TGTGCCAGCAGCTTGGAGCCCACAGGGGTTGGTGAAGCTTTCTTT CASSLEPTGVGEAFF
TRBJ1-5 15 . . TRBV27 TGTGCCAGCAGTCTCACAGTAGGGGGGGCTCAGCCCCAGCATTTT CASSLTVGGAQPQHF
TRBJ1-2 13 . . TRBV5-1 TGCGCCAGCAGCCCGGAAAATAACTATGGCTACACCTTC CASSPENNYGYTF
TRBJ2-3 20 . TRBD2 TRBV4-2 TGTGCCAGCAGCCAAGGCCGGGACAGATTTTTTAGCGGGAGAGAAGATACGCAGTATTTT CASSQGRDRFFSGREDTQYF
TRBJ2-3 14 . . TRBV2 TGTGCCAGCAGTGACTGGGGCCACACAGATACGCAGTATTTT CASSDWGHTDTQYF
TRBJ2-7 15 . . TRBV6-5 TGTGCCAGCAGTTACTCGGCGTTAGGATCCTACGAGCAGTACTTC CASSYSALGSYEQYF
TRBJ2-3 12 once . TRBV5-3 TGTGCCAGAAGCTTGGCCACAGATACGCAGTATTTT CARSLATDTQYF
TRBJ2-5 15 . TRBD2 TRBV4-2 TGTGCCAGCAGCCAAGAACTAGCGGGGAAAGAGACCCAGTACTTC CASSQELAGKETQYF
TRBJ2-4 17 once TRBD1 TRBV5-6 TGTGCCACCAATCGTATCTCCCTCGATGGACAGGGCAACATTCAGTACTTC CATNRISLDGQGNIQYF
TRBJ2-1 14 . TRBD2 TRBV2 TGTGCCAGCAGCCCCGGGACTAGCTTAAATGAGCAGTTCTTC CASSPGTSLNEQFF
TRBJ2-3 16 few TRBD2 TRBV2 TGTGCCAGCAGAGGAGATGAGCGGGGGCTCTTAGATACGCAGTATTTT CASRGDERGLLDTQYF
TRBJ1-1 14 . TRBD1 TRBV6-1 TGTGCCAGCAGTGAATTGACAGGGGGAACTGAAGCTTTCTTT CASSELTGGTEAFF
TRBJ1-1 15 few . TRBV6-5 TGTGCCAGCAGTTACCCCCCGGGGTGGAACACTGAAGCTTTCTTT CASSYPPGWNTEAFF
TRBJ2-1 10 . . TRBV29-1 TGCAGCGTTGAGGCTTTTGAGCAGTTCTTC CSVEAFEQFF
TRBJ2-4 17 . TRBD2 TRBV7-9 TGTGCCAGCAGCTTAGCCGGGGGAGGGGATGCCAAAAACATTCAGTACTTC CASSLAGGGDAKNIQYF
TRBJ1-6 16 few . TRBV4-3 TGCGCCAGCAGCCAAGATTTGCAGGGTGGTAATTCACCCCTCCACTTT CASSQDLQGGNSPLHF
TRBJ2-5 14 . TRBD2 TRBV4-2 TGTGCCAGCAGCCCCGGGGGGACCTGGGAGACCCAGTACTTC CASSPGGTWETQYF
TRBJ1-2 18 . . TRBV4-1 TGCGCCAGCAGCCAAGTCGGGGTCACGCAGGGCCTGAGGAGTGGCTACACCTTC CASSQVGVTQGLRSGYTF
TRBJ2-1 15 . TRBD1 TRBV11-2 TGTGCCAGCAGCTCCGACAGGGGTAAAAACAATGAGCAGTTCTTC CASSSDRGKNNEQFF
TRBJ2-3 15 . TRBD2 TRBV12-5 TGTGCTAGTGGTTTGGGGCTAGCGGGGGCATATACGCAGTATTTT CASGLGLAGAYTQYF
TRBJ1-2 14 . TRBD1 TRBV5-5 TGTGCCAGCAGCTCGGACAGGGGCCTCTATGGCTACACCTTC CASSSDRGLYGYTF
TRBJ2-1 14 . TRBD2 TRBV5-5 TGTGCCAGCAGCTTGACTAGCGGGGGCAATGAGCAGTTCTTC CASSLTSGGNEQFF
TRBJ1-2 16 . . TRBV21-1 TGTGCCAGCAGCAAAGCCTCTGGGACCCGGGGCTATGGCTACACCTTC CASSKASGTRGYGYTF
TRBJ1-1 15 . TRBD1 TRBV19 TGTGCCAGTAGTAAACCGGGACAGGGGAACACTGAAGCTTTCTTT CASSKPGQGNTEAFF
TRBJ2-7 11 few . TRBV20-1 TGCAGTGCTAGGGCCACCTACGAGCAGTACTTC CSARATYEQYF
TRBJ2-2 14 . . TRBV11-3 TGTGCCAGCAGCTCGCAGACTAGCACCGGGGAGCTGTTTTTT CASSSQTSTGELFF
TRBJ2-7 15 . TRBD1 TRBV14 TGTGCCAGCAGCCTCAGGGACAGGGGGTCCTACGAGCAGTACTTC CASSLRDRGSYEQYF
TRBJ1-1 13 . . TRBV7-3 TGTGCCAGCAGCTTAGGGGGGCGAACTGAAGCTTTCTTT CASSLGGRTEAFF
TRBJ2-7 15 once TRBD1 TRBV6-5 TGTGCCAGCAGGGACCTACAGGGGACCACCTACGAGCAGTACTTC CASRDLQGTTYEQYF
TRBJ1-1 13 . . TRBV28 TGTGCCAGCAGTTCAGGGGTGAGGACTGAAGCTTTCTTT CASSSGVRTEAFF
TRBJ1-4 17 . . TRBV4-1 TGCGCCAGCAGCCAAGAATTGAATCTGATGACTAATGAAAAACTGTTTTTT CASSQELNLMTNEKLFF
TRBJ2-1 15 . TRBD2 TRBV6-9 TGTGCCAGCAGTTACTCGGCTAGCGGGGTGGATGAGCAGTTCTTC CASSYSASGVDEQFF
TRBJ2-1 15 . . TRBV6-1 TGTGCCAGCAGTGAACTGACGACCCTATACAATGAGCAGTTCTTC CASSELTTLYNEQFF
TRBJ1-1 14 . TRBD1 TRBV27 TGTGCCAGCAGGAGACAGGGGGCAAACACTGAAGCTTTCTTT CASRRQGANTEAFF